This T cell receptor (beta chain) was sequenced in a study of Graves' ophthalmopathy and Graves' hyperthyroidism. Each hyperthyroidism patient was newly diagnosed, with under 2 months' duration, and aged 18 to 65. This clonotype was counted ten times or more. CDR3 regions of TCR beta were amplified from RNA transcripts. The workflow started with a first-round RT-PCR run with HTBI primers and then moved on to a second-round multiplex PCR. TCRdb independently ran MiXCR on the multiplex PCR reads; one entry per CDR3 protein. There are fewer than 650,000 distinct CDR3 sequences in the sample; 22% occur only once, and roughly 6.9% lies in the top ten. This clonotype was sampled from a woman between 18 and 29 years old with stable Graves' hyperthyroidism. Some clones in this sample may be carry-over from other donors' samples. The sequencing input was peripheral blood.

The CDR3 nucleotides read TGTGCCAGCAGCTTACAGGTCAGGGCTTTCTTT. Its translation is CASSLQVRAFF. The chain recombines TRBV7-2 with TRBJ1-1; unclear D gene. Germline V gene lookup returns CDR1 SGHTA and CDR2 FQGNSA. V lost 2 bases to trimming and J lost 11 bases, with 9 bases between them. The CDR3 loop spans 11 amino acids.